This T cell receptor (beta chain) was captured by sequencing in a study of blood T cell repertoires in COVID-19. Turning to the study itself: Sites in the United States, Italy and Spain provided acute and convalescent COVID-19 samples. In each case, the material was cDNA or gDNA derived from T cells, B-cell-depleted T cells, or PBMCs.

The V and J ends lost 4 bases and 5 bases respectively, with 17 bases between them. There are 15 residues in the CDR3. Germline-derived CDR1 and CDR2 are SEHNR and FQNEAQ (reference sequence). Source study methods: Estimation of nucleated cell counts was performed using reference gene primer amplification. Libraries were prepared by immunoSEQ multiplex PCR; TCRdb keeps only in-frame clonotypes and omits some of them. The V and J calls and clone size were taken over from that table, and D and trimming were inferred from the DNA. The data hold around 53,000 clones, with 77% observed a single time. Input material: peripheral blood. The receptor was isolated from a man in his 70s with active or convalescent COVID-19. The chain joins TRBV7-9 to TRBJ1-1, with D tentatively TRBD1 (6 bases). CDR3: CASSSPGGQGTEAFF. The CDR3 bases are TGTGCCAGCAGCTCCCCGGGTGGCCAGGGGACTGAAGCTTTCTTT.